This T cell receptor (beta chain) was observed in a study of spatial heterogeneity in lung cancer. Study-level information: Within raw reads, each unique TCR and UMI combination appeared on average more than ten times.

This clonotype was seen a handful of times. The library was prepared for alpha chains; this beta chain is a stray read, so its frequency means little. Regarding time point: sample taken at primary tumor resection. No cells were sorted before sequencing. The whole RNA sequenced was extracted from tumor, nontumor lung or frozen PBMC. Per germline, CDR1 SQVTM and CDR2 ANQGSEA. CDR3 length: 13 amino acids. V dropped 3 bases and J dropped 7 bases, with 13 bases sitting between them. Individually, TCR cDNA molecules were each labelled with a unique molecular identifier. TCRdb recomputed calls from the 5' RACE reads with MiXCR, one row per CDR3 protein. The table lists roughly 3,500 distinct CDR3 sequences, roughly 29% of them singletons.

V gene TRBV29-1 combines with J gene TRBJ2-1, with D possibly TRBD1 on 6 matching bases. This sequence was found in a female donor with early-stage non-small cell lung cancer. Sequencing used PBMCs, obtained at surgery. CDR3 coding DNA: TGCAGCGTTGATATGGGGGCAGGGAATGAGCAGTTCTTC. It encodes CSVDMGAGNEQFF.